This TCR beta chain came from a study of T cell repertoires in aging, cancer and after chemotherapy. Across the whole study: Repeat sampling of healthy donors over several months to years showed clear clonal overlap. Points from the study as a whole: Loss of evenness, beyond lost richness, contributed to age-related TCR diversity decline in cancer patients.

Germline loops: CDR1 SGHVS, CDR2 FNYEAQ. The CDR3 spans 16 residues. V lost 6 bases and J 1 base, leaving 15 bases between the germline ends. TRB rearrangements spanning V, D and J were amplified using mixed TRB-A/B primers. TCRdb ran MiXCR on the multiplex PCR reads and lists one entry per CDR3 protein. Here the sample spans over 9,000 distinct CDR3 sequences, about 37% being singletons. With respect to this clonotype: Its antigen is not known.

The template was genomic DNA from peripheral blood, not RNA. Specimen: blood. The source is a human donor in good health. This rearrangement joins TRBV7-6 to TRBJ2-2, with a tentative D call TRBD2 (6 bases). CDR3 sequence (DNA): TGTGCCAGCAGGGCCGCGGGATTTCTGAACACCGGGGAGCTGTTTTTT. Its protein product is CASRAAGFLNTGELFF.